Below, 19 T cell receptor beta chains from the same sample are listed, as sequenced in a study of blood T cell repertoires in COVID-19. This table comes from immunoSEQ multiplex PCR, and its TCRdb copy is limited to in-frame clones, with some not included. In the table there are about 190,000 clones, around 80% of which are singletons. The sample was peripheral blood. These receptors were taken from a woman older than 75 with active or convalescent COVID-19.

The genes are TRBV5-1 and TRBJ1-1, with TRBD1 as a possible D gene (5 bases). This CDR3 contains 14 residues. Trimming cost V 4 bases and J 4 bases, with 14 bases left between them. The V gene's germline CDR1 is SGHRS and CDR2 YFSETQ. This CDR3 reads CASSPRDGGTEAFF. The CDR3 DNA reads as TGCGCCAGCAGCCCTCGGGACGGGGGCACTGAAGCTTTCTTT.

The CDR3 region is CSEFIRQGSLSTTNEKLFF. CDR3 coding DNA: TGCAGCGAATTTATACGACAGGGCTCCCTTTCTACAACTAATGAAAAACTGTTTTTT. J is TRBJ1-4 and V is TRBV29-1; 7 bases fit TRBD1. Germline lookup yields CDR1 SQVTM and CDR2 ANQGSEA. The length of the CDR3 is 19 residues. V lost 7 bases to trimming and J lost 0 bases; unmatched junction nucleotides: 20.

The V and J genes are TRBV12-3 or TRBV12-4 and TRBJ1-2; D is possibly TRBD1 (5 bases). The CDR3 is 13 residues long. Between the trimmed V and J ends, which lost 6 bases and 3 bases, there was a span of 11 bases. CDR3 in DNA: TGTGCCAGCAGCCGACCGGGGGACTATGGCTACACCTTC. It codes for CASSRPGDYGYTF.

The V and J genes are TRBV12-3 or TRBV12-4 and TRBJ2-7, with D maybe TRBD1 (6 bases). The CDR3 sequence is 12 residues long. V was clipped by 2 bases and J by 6 bases, with 8 bases between them. CDR3 bases: TGTGCCAGCAGTTTAACAGGGTTCGAGCAGTACTTC. Translated, it gives CASSLTGFEQYF.

This clone appeared once. The chain joins TRBV3-1 (or the pseudogene TRBV3-2) to TRBJ2-7; D is unresolved. Germline loops: CDR1 LGHDT, CDR2 YNNKEL (reference sequence). V lost 0 bases and J 4 bases, leaving 7 bases between the germline ends. CDR3 length: 13 amino acids. CDR3 amino acids: CASSQDWAYEQYF. CDR3 sequence (DNA): TGTGCCAGCAGCCAAGATTGGGCTTACGAGCAGTACTTC.

The gene calls are TRBV18 and TRBJ2-3; D not certain. Germline CDR1 reads KGHSH; CDR2 reads LQKENI. The CDR3 covers 14 residues. V lost 1 base, J lost 4 bases, and 9 bases lay in between. The CDR3 coding sequence is TGTGCCAGCTCACCACTGGGCCTACCAGATACGCAGTATTTT. Protein sequence: CASSPLGLPDTQYF.

This clone came up once. The chain is built from TRBV5-6 and TRBJ1-4; D ambiguous. Germline loops: CDR1 SGHDT, CDR2 YYEEEE. The CDR3 contains 14 residues. Deletions cut 6 bases from V and 5 bases from J, with 14 bases between. The CDR3 DNA reads TGTGCCAGCAAGTCGAGGTCCATGAATGAAAAACTGTTTTTT. Translated: CASKSRSMNEKLFF.

V is TRBV5-8 and J is TRBJ1-1; TRBD1 might be the D (5 bases). This CDR3 is 15 amino acids long. Trimming shortened V by 0 bases and J by 8 bases, and 17 bases separated the two germline ends. CDR1 and CDR2 from the germline V gene are SGHTS and YDEGEE. The CDR3 is CASSLAGFRGSEAFF. The CDR3 region has the DNA TGTGCCAGCAGCTTGGCCGGCTTCCGGGGGTCGGAAGCTTTCTTT.

With respect to this clone: An end of the junction differs from the germline gene, which may be a read error. The sample has other DNA sequences that encode this CDR3 too. The rearrangement links TRBV10-2 to TRBJ1-1, with D possibly matching TRBD1 (5 bases). The CDR3 consists of 15 residues. Germline loops: CDR1 WSHSY, CDR2 SAAADI. The CDR3 sequence: CASSEFQGPNTEAFF. The CDR3 DNA is TGCGCCAGCAGTGAGTTTCAGGGCCCGAACACTGAAGCCTTCTTT.

The chain combines TRBV27 with TRBJ1-5, with 7 bases aligning to TRBD1. Germline CDR1 and CDR2: MNHEY and SMNVEV (reference sequence). Trimming took 2 bases from V and 4 from J; bases not matched to a gene: 14. The CDR3 loop spans 18 amino acids. CDR3 protein: CASSLPYRGYLENQPQHF. For the CDR3, the DNA is TGTGCCAGCAGTTTACCTTACAGGGGCTATTTGGAAAATCAGCCCCAGCATTTT.

The V and J genes are TRBV7-9 and TRBJ2-3; 14 bases agree with TRBD2. The germline V gene encodes CDR1 SEHNR and CDR2 FQNEAQ (reference sequence). The CDR3 is 17 residues long. The V segment lost 1 base and the J segment 4 bases; nucleotides outside the gene matches: 4. CDR3 nucleotides: TGTGCCAGCAGCTTAGTGGGGACTAGCGGGGGCCCAGATACGCAGTATTTT. Translation: CASSLVGTSGGPDTQYF.

The CDR3, as DNA: TGTGCCAGCAGCCGGTCAGGGGGCGATGAGCAGTTCTTC. Amino acid sequence: CASSRSGGDEQFF. The genes are TRBV5-6 and TRBJ2-1; 8 bases fit TRBD1. Germline V CDR1 and CDR2: SGHDT, YYEEEE. The CDR3 consists of 13 residues. Germline trimming cut 4 bases from V and 8 bases from J; bases unmatched to any gene: 5.

The chain has TRBV28 and TRBJ2-5, with no clear D. The germline CDR1 and CDR2 sequences are MDHEN and SYDVKM. The CDR3 extends over 15 amino acids. V lost 7 bases and J 2 bases, leaving 17 bases between the germline ends. The chain's CDR3 is CASTNAARRQETQYF. CDR3 DNA sequence: TGTGCCAGCACCAATGCAGCGAGGAGACAAGAGACCCAGTACTTC.

This chain uses TRBV6-5 with TRBJ1-1; D perhaps matches TRBD1 (6 bases). Germline loops: CDR1 MNHEY, CDR2 SVGAGI. With 2 bases removed from V and 4 bases from J, the gap between germline ends came to 11 bases. The CDR3 sequence is 14 residues long. The CDR3 loop is CASSYDRLGTEAFF. CDR3 coding DNA: TGTGCCAGCAGTTACGACAGGCTAGGCACTGAAGCTTTCTTT.

The rearrangement links TRBV6-1 to TRBJ1-5; D not certain. The CDR3 loop spans 13 amino acids. Germline CDR1 and CDR2: MNHNS and SASEGT. The ends were cut back, 0 bases at V and 7 bases at J, with 7 bases in the middle. CDR3 bases: TGTGCCAGCAGTGAAGCGCTTCGGCAGCCCCAGCATTTT. This sequence encodes CASSEALRQPQHF.

This chain links TRBV11-2 with TRBJ2-5; the D is unclear. V was cut by 5 bases and J by 5 bases, with 15 bases left in between. Germline CDR1 and CDR2: SGHAT and FQNNGV. The CDR3 covers 14 residues. CDR3 in amino acids: CASSRGSVGETQYF. The CDR3 DNA reads TGTGCCAGCAGCCGAGGAAGTGTTGGGGAGACCCAGTACTTC.

The rearrangement uses TRBV4-1 and TRBJ1-2, with D possibly being TRBD1 (5 bases). V lost 2 bases to trimming and J lost 6 bases, with 16 bases between them. CDR3 length equals 15 residues. Per the germline V gene, CDR1 is MGHRA and CDR2 is YSYEKL. Written as DNA, the CDR3 is TGCGCCAGCAGCCAACAGGGACGGGAGAACGATGGCTACACCTTC. Translation: CASSQQGRENDGYTF.

V is TRBV10-3 and J is TRBJ1-5; D remains unclear. The CDR3 runs 15 residues. CDR1 and CDR2 from the germline V gene are ENHRY and SYGVKD. Trimming removed 0 bases from V and 3 bases from J, with 9 bases in between. The CDR3 region is CAISESPDNNQPQHF. CDR3 coding DNA: TGTGCCATCAGTGAGTCTCCAGACAACAATCAGCCCCAGCATTTT.

The rearrangement joins TRBV7-2 to TRBJ2-3, with 10 positions matching TRBD2. The J segment lost 5 bases and the V segment lost 8 bases, leaving 10 bases of the junction unmatched. The CDR3 runs to 15 residues. Germline loops: CDR1 SGHTA, CDR2 FQGNSA. Written as DNA, the CDR3 is TGTGCCAGCCAAGAGGGACTAGCGTTTGGAGATACGCAGTATTTT. This codes for CASQEGLAFGDTQYF.